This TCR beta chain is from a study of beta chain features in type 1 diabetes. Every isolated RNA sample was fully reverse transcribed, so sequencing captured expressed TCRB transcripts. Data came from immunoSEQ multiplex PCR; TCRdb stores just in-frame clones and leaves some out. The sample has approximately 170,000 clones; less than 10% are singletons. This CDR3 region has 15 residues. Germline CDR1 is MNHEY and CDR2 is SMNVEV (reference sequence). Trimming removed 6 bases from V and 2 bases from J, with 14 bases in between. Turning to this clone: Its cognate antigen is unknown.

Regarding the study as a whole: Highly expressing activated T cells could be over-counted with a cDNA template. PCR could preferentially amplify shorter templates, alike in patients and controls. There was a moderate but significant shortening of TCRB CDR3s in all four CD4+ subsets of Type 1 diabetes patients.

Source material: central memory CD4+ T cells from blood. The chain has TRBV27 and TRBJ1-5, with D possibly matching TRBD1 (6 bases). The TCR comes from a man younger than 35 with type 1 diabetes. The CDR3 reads CASRTIRQGNQPQHF. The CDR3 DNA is TGTGCCAGCAGGACTATCCGACAGGGCAATCAGCCCCAGCATTTT.